A single sample gave rise to the 8 T cell receptor beta chains below, sequenced in a study of cytomegalovirus exposure and HLA in healthy donors. A multiplex PCR was run with 60 Vbeta primers and 13 Jbeta primers. Sequencing used immunoSEQ multiplex PCR; TCRdb keeps in-frame clones, though not all of them. The repertoire holds approximately 100,000 clones, approximately 77% seen once, with roughly 5% in the top ten. The material sequenced was PBMCs. The receptors were gathered from a woman aged 40 to 50 in good health and CMV-seronegative.

This rearrangement joins TRBV19 to TRBJ1-1, with TRBD1 matching over 7 bases. CDR1 is LNHDA and CDR2 is SQIVND in the germline V gene (reference sequence). The trim removed 3 bases at V and 2 bases at J, leaving 6 bases unmatched. This CDR3 contains 15 residues. CDR3 DNA sequence: TGTGCCAGTAGTATCTCACAGGGGAGTAACACTGAAGCTTTCTTT. Its protein product is CASSISQGSNTEAFF.

Concerning this clone itself: This CDR3 is missing its conserved last phenylalanine or tryptophan, likely due to a read error. V usage is TRBV5-6 and J usage is TRBJ1-6, with D possibly TRBD1 on 5 matching bases. CDR1 is SGHDT, CDR2 YYEEEE, per germline. The CDR3 totals 16 residues. V gave up 5 bases and J gave up 9 bases, with 21 bases separating them. CDR3 DNA sequence: TGTGCCAGCAGTCATCTAAGCGCAGGGTTAGGTTCACCCCTCCACGTT. Translated, it gives CASSHLSAGLGSPLHV.

The chain joins TRBV27 to TRBJ2-7; D unresolved. The V gene's germline CDR1 is MNHEY and CDR2 SMNVEV (reference sequence). The CDR3 covers 13 residues. V was clipped by 6 bases and J by 5 bases, with 14 bases between them. The CDR3 DNA reads as TGTGCCAGCAGACCCTTTACTCCCCACGAGCAGTACTTC. It specifies CASRPFTPHEQYF.

The V gene is TRBV2, the J gene TRBJ2-2, with D unclear. Germline-derived CDR1 and CDR2 are SNHLY and FYNNEI. This CDR3 contains 14 residues. Trimming took off 7 bases at V and 7 bases at J, with 16 bases between the two ends. CDR3 DNA sequence: TGTGCCAGCACAGTCCTTGGGCATGGCGGGGAGCTGTTTTTT. This sequence encodes CASTVLGHGGELFF.

This clone was counted only a few times. The chain joins TRBV10-1 to TRBJ1-5; D remains unclear. The V end lost 5 bases, the J end lost 2 bases, and 10 bases lay between the germline ends. The CDR3 runs 14 residues. Germline V gene data show CDR1 as WNHNN and CDR2 as SYGVQD (reference sequence). CDR3 region: CASSPHGGNQPQHF. In DNA, the CDR3 is TGCGCCAGCAGTCCCCACGGGGGCAATCAGCCCCAGCATTTT.

This clone was observed a single time. The chain employs TRBV6-5 and TRBJ2-5, with a tentative D call TRBD1 (6 bases). Near its end, the DNA agrees better with TRBJ2-7, so the J call may be wrong. Germline V CDR1 and CDR2: MNHEY, SVGAGI. The CDR3 contains 14 residues. In DNA, the CDR3 is TGTGCCAGCAGCGAAATGGGGGCGGGTTACGAGCAGTACTTC. The encoded protein is CASSEMGAGYEQYF.

In the case of this clone: The conserved phenylalanine or tryptophan is not found at the CDR3 terminus, so this likely reflects a read error. The chain combines TRBV6-5 with TRBJ2-7; TRBD1 might be the D (5 bases). Germline assignment: CDR1 MNHEY and CDR2 SVGAGI. Trimming pared 2 bases from V and 2 bases from J, leaving 10 bases between. This CDR3 has 14 amino acids. Here the CDR3 DNA reads TGTGCCAGCAGTTACGGTCAGGGTGCCTACGAGCAGTACCTC. This codes for CASSYGQGAYEQYL.

The chain couples TRBV5-3 to TRBJ2-5; 10 bases fit TRBD2. TRBV5-3 is given ORF status, its function remaining uncertain. The CDR3 runs 17 residues. V was clipped by 1 base and J by 7 bases; unmatched bases: 13. CDR3 sequence (DNA): TGTGCCAGAAGCTTGAACTCTAGCGGGGGCAAAAAAGGGACCCAGTACTTC. It specifies CARSLNSSGGKKGTQYF.